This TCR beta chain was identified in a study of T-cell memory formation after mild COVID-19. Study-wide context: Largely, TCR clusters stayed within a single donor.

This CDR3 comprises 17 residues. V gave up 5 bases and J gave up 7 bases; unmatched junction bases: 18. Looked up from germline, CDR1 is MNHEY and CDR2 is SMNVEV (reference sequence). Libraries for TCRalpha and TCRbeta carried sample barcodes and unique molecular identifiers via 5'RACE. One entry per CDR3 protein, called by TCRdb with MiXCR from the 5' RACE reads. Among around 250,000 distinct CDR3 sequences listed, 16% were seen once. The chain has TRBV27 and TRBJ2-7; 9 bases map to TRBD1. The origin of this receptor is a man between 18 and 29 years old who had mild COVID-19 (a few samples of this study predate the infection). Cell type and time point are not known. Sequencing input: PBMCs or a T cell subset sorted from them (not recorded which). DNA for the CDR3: TGTGCCAGCAGTCCTAGGGACAGGGTTGTGCCTGGGACGGAGCAGTACTTC. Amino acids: CASSPRDRVVPGTEQYF.